This T cell receptor beta chain was sequenced during a study of low-dose radiotherapy and immunotherapy resistance in tumors. This clonotype appeared many times. Germline V lookup: CDR1 LGHDT, CDR2 YNNKEL (reference sequence). V lost 2 bases and J lost 7, with 23 bases in between. This CDR3 spans 17 amino acids. Gene-specific TRAV and TRBV primers were used for first-strand cDNA, covering alpha and beta chains. For amplifying TCRs, the PCR ran for 15 to 20 cycles with Phusion, which was used together with a constant-region primer and the adapter on the V primers. Isolated mRNA was amplified by in vitro transcription. TCRdb analysed the reads with MiXCR anew, one entry per CDR3 protein. The table has tens of thousands of distinct CDR3 sequences, over 15% seen once. The time point: after trial treatment. Treatment specified: LDRT plus nivolumab, ipilimumab, low-dose cyclophosphamide and aspirin (RACIN trial).

The TCR comes from a male donor with prostate cancer. The sequenced sample was PBMCs, obtained after low-dose radiotherapy plus immunotherapy. V is TRBV3-1 and J is TRBJ1-2; possible D gene TRBD1, 5 bases. The CDR3 loop reads CASSQQPGVAGKAGYTF. The CDR3 nucleotides are TGTGCCAGCAGCCAACAACCCGGGGTGGCAGGGAAGGCTGGCTACACCTTC.